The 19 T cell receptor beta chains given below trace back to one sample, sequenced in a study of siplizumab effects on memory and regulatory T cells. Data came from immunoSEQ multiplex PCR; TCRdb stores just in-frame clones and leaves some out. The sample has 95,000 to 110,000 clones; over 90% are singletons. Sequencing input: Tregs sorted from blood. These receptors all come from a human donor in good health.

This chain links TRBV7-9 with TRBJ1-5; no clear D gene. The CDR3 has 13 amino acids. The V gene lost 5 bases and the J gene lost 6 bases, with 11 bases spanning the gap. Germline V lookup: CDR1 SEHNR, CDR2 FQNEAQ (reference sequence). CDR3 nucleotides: TGTGCCAGCAGCCTATATGGGGTTCAGCCCCAGCATTTT. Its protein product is CASSLYGVQPQHF.

Written as DNA, the CDR3 is TGTGCCAGCAGCTTAGCCGGGTTGTTCACTGAAGCTTTCTTT. The encoded protein is CASSLAGLFTEAFF. The genes are TRBV7-8 and TRBJ1-1; D is unclear. The germline V and J ends were trimmed by 0 bases and 4 bases, with 9 bases remaining between them. CDR1 is SGHVS and CDR2 is FQNEAQ in the germline V gene. The CDR3 runs 14 residues. The full variable domain, completed using reference TRBV7-8 and TRBJ1-1, is GAGVSQSPRYKVAKRGQDVALRCDPISGHVSLFWYQQALGQGPEFLTYFQNEAQLDKSGLPSDRFFAERPEGSVSTLKIQRTQQEDSAVYLCASSLAGLFTEAFFGQGTRLTVV.

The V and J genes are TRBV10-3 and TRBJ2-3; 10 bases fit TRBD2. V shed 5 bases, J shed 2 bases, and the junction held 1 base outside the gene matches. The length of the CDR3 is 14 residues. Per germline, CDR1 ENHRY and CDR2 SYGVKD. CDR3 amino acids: CAISSGGVTDTQYF. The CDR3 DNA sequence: TGTGCCATCAGTAGCGGGGGGGTCACAGATACGCAGTATTTT.

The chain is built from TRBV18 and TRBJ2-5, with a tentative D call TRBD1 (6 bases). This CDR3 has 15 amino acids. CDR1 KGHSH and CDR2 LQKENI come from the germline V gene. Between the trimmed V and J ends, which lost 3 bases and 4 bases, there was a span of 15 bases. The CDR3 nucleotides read TGTGCCAGCTCACCTAAGGACAGAGTCGGAGAGACCCAGTACTTC. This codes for CASSPKDRVGETQYF.

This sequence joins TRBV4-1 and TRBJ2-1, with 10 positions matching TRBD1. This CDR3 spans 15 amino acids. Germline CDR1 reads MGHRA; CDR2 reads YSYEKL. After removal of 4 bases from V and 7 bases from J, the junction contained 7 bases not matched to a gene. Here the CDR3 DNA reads TGCGCCAGCAGCCGGCCGGGACAGGGGATGAATGAGCAGTTCTTC. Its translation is CASSRPGQGMNEQFF.

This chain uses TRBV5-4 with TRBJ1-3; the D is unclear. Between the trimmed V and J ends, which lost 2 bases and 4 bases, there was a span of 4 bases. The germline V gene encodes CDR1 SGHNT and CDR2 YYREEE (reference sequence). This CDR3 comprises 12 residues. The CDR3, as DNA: TGTGCCAGCAGCTTACCCGGAAACACCATATATTTT. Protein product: CASSLPGNTIYF.

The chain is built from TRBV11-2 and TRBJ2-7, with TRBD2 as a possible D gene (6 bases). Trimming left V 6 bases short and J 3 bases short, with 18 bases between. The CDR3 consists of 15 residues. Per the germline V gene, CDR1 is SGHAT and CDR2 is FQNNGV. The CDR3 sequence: CASRTMGTSNYEQYF. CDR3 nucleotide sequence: TGTGCCAGCAGGACCATGGGTACTAGCAACTACGAGCAGTACTTC.

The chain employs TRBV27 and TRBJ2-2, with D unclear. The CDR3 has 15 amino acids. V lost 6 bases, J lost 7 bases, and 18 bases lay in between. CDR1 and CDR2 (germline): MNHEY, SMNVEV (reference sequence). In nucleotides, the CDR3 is TGTGCCAGCAGATTAAGGCTCTACGACGGCGGGGAGCTGTTTTTT. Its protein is CASRLRLYDGGELFF.

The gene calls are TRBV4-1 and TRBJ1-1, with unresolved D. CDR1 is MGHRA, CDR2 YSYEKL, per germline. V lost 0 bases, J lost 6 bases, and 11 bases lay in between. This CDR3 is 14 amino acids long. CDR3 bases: TGCGCCAGCAGCCAAGATCTTGTACTCTCTGAAGCTTTCTTT. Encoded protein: CASSQDLVLSEAFF.

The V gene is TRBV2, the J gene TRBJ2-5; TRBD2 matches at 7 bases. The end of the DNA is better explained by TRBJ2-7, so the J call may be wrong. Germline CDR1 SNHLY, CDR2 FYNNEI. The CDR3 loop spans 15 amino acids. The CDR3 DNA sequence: TGTGCCAGCAGTGAACGGTTCGAGGGAGGGTACGAGCAGTACTTC. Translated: CASSERFEGGYEQYF.

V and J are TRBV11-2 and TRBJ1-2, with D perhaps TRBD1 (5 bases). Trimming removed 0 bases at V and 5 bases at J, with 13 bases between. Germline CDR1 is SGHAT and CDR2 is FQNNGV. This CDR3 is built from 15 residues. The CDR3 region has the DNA TGTGCCAGCAGCTTAGATCGACCGGGGCGTTATGGCTACACCTTC. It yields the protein CASSLDRPGRYGYTF.

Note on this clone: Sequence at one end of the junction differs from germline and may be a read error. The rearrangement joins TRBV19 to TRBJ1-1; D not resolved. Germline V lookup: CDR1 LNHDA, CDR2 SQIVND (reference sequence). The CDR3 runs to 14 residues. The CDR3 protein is CASSIWGGNTGAFF. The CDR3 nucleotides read TGTGCCAGTAGTATATGGGGAGGCAACACTGGAGCTTTCTTT.

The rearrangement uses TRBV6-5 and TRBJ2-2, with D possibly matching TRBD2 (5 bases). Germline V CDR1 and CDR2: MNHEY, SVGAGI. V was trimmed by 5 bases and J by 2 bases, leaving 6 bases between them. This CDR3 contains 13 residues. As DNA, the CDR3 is TGTGCCAGCAGTGGACTCAACACCGGGGAGCTGTTTTTT. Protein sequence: CASSGLNTGELFF.

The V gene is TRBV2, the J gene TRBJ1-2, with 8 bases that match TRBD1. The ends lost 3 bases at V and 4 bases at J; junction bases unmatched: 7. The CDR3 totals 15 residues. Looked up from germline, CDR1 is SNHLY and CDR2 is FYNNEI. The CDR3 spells CASSDPGQGLYGYTF. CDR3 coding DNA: TGTGCCAGCAGTGATCCAGGACAGGGCCTCTATGGCTACACCTTC.

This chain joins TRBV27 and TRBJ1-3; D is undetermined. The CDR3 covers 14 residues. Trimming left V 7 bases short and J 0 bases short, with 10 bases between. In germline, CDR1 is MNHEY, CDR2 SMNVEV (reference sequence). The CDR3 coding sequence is TGTGCCAGCAAGGTCAGGAGCTCTGGAAACACCATATATTTT. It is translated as CASKVRSSGNTIYF.

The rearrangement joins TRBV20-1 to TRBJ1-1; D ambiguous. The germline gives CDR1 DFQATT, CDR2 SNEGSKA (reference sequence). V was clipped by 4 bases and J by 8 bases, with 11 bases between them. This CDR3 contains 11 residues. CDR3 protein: CSATNFGEAFF. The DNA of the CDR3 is TGCAGTGCTACCAATTTTGGGGAAGCTTTCTTT.

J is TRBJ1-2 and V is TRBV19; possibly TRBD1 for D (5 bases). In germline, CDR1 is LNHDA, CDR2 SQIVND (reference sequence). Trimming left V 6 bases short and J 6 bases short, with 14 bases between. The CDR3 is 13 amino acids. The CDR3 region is CASSPPGRDGYTF. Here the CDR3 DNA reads TGTGCCAGTAGCCCACCTGGCAGGGATGGCTACACCTTC.

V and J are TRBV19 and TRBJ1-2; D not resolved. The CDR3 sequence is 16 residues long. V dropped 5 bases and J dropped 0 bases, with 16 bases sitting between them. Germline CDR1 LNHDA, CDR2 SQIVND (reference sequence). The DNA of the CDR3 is TGTGCCAGTAGTCTGGGCAGGCGAATATCTAACTATGGCTACACCTTC. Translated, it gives CASSLGRRISNYGYTF.

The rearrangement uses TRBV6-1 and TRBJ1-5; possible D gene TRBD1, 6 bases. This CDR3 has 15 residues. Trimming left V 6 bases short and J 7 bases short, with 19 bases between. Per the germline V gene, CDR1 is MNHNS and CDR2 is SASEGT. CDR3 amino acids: CASSETDRSDQPQHF. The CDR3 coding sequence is TGTGCCAGCAGCGAGACGGACAGAAGCGACCAGCCCCAGCATTTT.